This paragraph reports one T cell receptor beta chain. Clones were read by immunoSEQ multiplex PCR, and TCRdb kept only the in-frame ones, dropping some. The sample has tens of thousands of clones, around 88% seen once. This sample is part of a study of blood T cell repertoires in COVID-19. V shed 0 bases and J shed 6 bases, with 20 bases lying between them. Germline-derived CDR1 and CDR2 are LGHNA and YNFKEQ. The CDR3 has 17 amino acids. Material: peripheral blood. This TCR came from a woman in her sixties or seventies with acute or convalescent COVID-19. The chain has TRBV4-2 and TRBJ1-2; D perhaps matches TRBD1 (5 bases). The CDR3 nucleotides read TGTGCCAGCAGCCAAGAAACCCCGCAGGGTTGGGGGGATGGCTACACCTTC. Translated, it gives CASSQETPQGWGDGYTF.